Listed here are 22 T cell receptor beta chains from one sample, sequenced in a study of blood T cell repertoires in COVID-19. The data were produced by immunoSEQ multiplex PCR, yet TCRdb's version contains in-frame clones alone and is incomplete. The table records 150,000 to 200,000 clones, less than 90% of them present only once. Sequencing was carried out using peripheral blood. All receptors derive from a woman aged 70-85 years with COVID-19, enrolled during active disease.

The CDR3 DNA sequence: TGTGCCAGCAGCCGGACAGGGGGCGGCATTTTGGACACTGAAGCTTTCTTT. Encoded protein: CASSRTGGGILDTEAFF. V is TRBV28 and J is TRBJ1-1; the match to TRBD1 covers 11 bases. V dropped 6 bases and J dropped 3; count of bases not matched to a gene: 12. Germline V lookup: CDR1 MDHEN, CDR2 SYDVKM. The CDR3 has 17 amino acids.

This clone occurred a few times. The CDR3 loop is CASSSRLDSGSEQYF. Written as DNA, the CDR3 is TGTGCCAGCAGCTCCAGACTCGATTCGGGATCCGAGCAGTACTTC. The rearrangement joins TRBV9 to TRBJ2-7, with D perhaps matching TRBD2 (5 bases). The CDR3 has 15 amino acids. Germline assignment: CDR1 SGDLS and CDR2 YYNGEE. Deletions cut 4 bases from V and 6 bases from J, with 20 bases between. The full variable domain, in which reference TRBV9 and TRBJ2-7 provide the parts outside the CDR3, is DSGVTQTPKHLITATGQRVTLRCSPRSGDLSVYWYQQSLDQGLQFLIQYYNGEERAKGNILERFSAQQFPDLHSELNLSSLELGDSALYFCASSSRLDSGSEQYFGPGTRLTVT.

The chain joins TRBV5-1 to TRBJ2-5; weak D call: TRBD1 (8 bases). The CDR3 has 16 residues. The germline CDR1 and CDR2 sequences are SGHRS and YFSETQ. The ends were cut back, 4 bases at V and 1 base at J, with 17 bases in the middle. CDR3 nucleotides: TGCGCCAGCAGCCCCACAGGGGGACTAACCCAAGAGACCCAGTACTTC. Residues: CASSPTGGLTQETQYF.

The J gene is TRBJ2-6, the V gene TRBV7-9; TRBD1 matches 9 bases. The V segment lost 5 bases and the J segment 2 bases; nucleotides outside the gene matches: 7. CDR1 is SEHNR and CDR2 is FQNEAQ in the germline V gene (reference sequence). The CDR3 consists of 17 residues. In DNA form, the CDR3 reads TGTGCCAGCAGCCATGTACAGGGGGCGGCTGGGGCCAACGTCCTGACTTTC. Protein sequence: CASSHVQGAAGANVLTF.

V is TRBV5-1 and J is TRBJ2-7; 7 nucleotides align to TRBD2. This CDR3 has 15 residues. J was trimmed by 6 bases and V by 3 bases; bases with no gene match: 12. In germline, CDR1 is SGHRS, CDR2 YFSETQ. CDR3 bases: TGCGCCAGCAGCTGGGGGGGTGCTGGGTTCGGCGAGCAGTACTTC. This translates into CASSWGGAGFGEQYF.

The rearrangement uses TRBV2 and TRBJ2-2, with 14 bases identical to TRBD2. CDR1 and CDR2 from the germline V gene are SNHLY and FYNNEI. The trim removed 5 bases at V and 4 bases at J, leaving 6 bases unmatched. The CDR3 has 17 residues. The CDR3 nucleotides are TGTGCCAGCAGTCAGGGACTAGCGGGAGTTTCCACCGGGGAGCTGTTTTTT. Protein: CASSQGLAGVSTGELFF.

A single count supports this clone. This rearrangement joins TRBV27 to TRBJ1-1; TRBD1 aligns across 7 bases. V was pared by 7 bases and J by 5 bases, with 13 bases of the junction left unmatched. The CDR3 runs 15 residues. Germline values: CDR1 MNHEY, CDR2 SMNVEV (reference sequence). The CDR3 nucleotides read TGTGCCAGCATCCGACAGGGCGGCTTAGGTACTGAAGCTTTCTTT. The encoded protein is CASIRQGGLGTEAFF.

The V call is TRBV6-5, the J call TRBJ2-5; the match to TRBD2 covers 7 bases. This CDR3 is 15 amino acids long. Trimming removed 6 bases from V and 5 bases from J; junction bases left unmatched: 12. Per the germline V gene, CDR1 is MNHEY and CDR2 is SVGAGI. CDR3 sequence reads: CASREGGRVWETQYF. The CDR3, as DNA: TGTGCCAGCAGGGAGGGCGGGAGAGTCTGGGAGACCCAGTACTTC.

V and J are TRBV5-1 and TRBJ2-7, with TRBD2 as a possible D gene (6 bases). The CDR3 is made up of 17 amino acids. The V end was cut by 6 bases, the J end by 6 bases, with 28 bases between. Germline lookup yields CDR1 SGHRS and CDR2 YFSETQ. The CDR3 DNA is TGCGCCAGCACCCGCAGCGTAGGGGAGGTCACGGATTTCGAGCAGTACTTC. Protein product: CASTRSVGEVTDFEQYF.

DNA for the CDR3: TGTGCCAGCAGCCAAGAATCAGGTGTTGGTGGCTACACCTTC. This codes for CASSQESGVGGYTF. The chain couples TRBV14 to TRBJ1-2, with D unresolved. Deletions cut 0 bases from V and 7 bases from J, with 12 bases between. Per the germline V gene, CDR1 is SGHDN and CDR2 is FVKESK. This CDR3 contains 14 residues.

In DNA form, the CDR3 reads TGTGCCAGCAGCAAGACCGGGACAGGGCGATTTAACACTGAAGCTTTCTTT. This encodes CASSKTGTGRFNTEAFF. The rearrangement joins TRBV5-8 to TRBJ1-1; 9 bases match TRBD1. CDR1 and CDR2 (germline): SGHTS, YDEGEE. There are 17 residues in the CDR3. With 4 bases clipped from V and 2 bases from J, the junction kept 12 bases outside the gene matches.

The V and J genes are TRBV7-2 and TRBJ2-3, with 12 bases lining up with TRBD2. Germline trimming cut 4 bases from V and 4 bases from J; bases unmatched to any gene: 6. The CDR3 has 16 amino acids. In germline, CDR1 is SGHTA, CDR2 FQGNSA. CDR3 bases: TGTGCCAGCAGCTGGACTAGCGGGATACCCGCAGATACGCAGTATTTT. Protein sequence: CASSWTSGIPADTQYF.

This clone came up a few times. V is TRBV2 and J is TRBJ2-1; no clear D gene. From germline, CDR1 is SNHLY and CDR2 FYNNEI. V was trimmed by 1 base and J by 10 bases, leaving 8 bases between them. CDR3 length: 12 residues. CDR3 sequence: CASSEDRSEQFF. In DNA, the CDR3 is TGTGCCAGCAGTGAAGACCGGTCAGAGCAGTTCTTC.

The chain couples TRBV5-4 to TRBJ2-1; 9 bases align to TRBD2. The V gene's germline CDR1 is SGHNT and CDR2 YYREEE (reference sequence). Unmatched junction bases numbered 6, after V lost 4 bases and J lost 7 bases. The CDR3 spans 14 residues. DNA of the CDR3: TGTGCCAGCAGCCAAGCGGGAGGCTATAATGAGCAGTTCTTC. It encodes CASSQAGGYNEQFF.

This clone has a single count. The rearrangement links TRBV5-1 to TRBJ1-2; weak D call: TRBD1 (6 bases). The V and J ends lost 1 base and 4 bases respectively, with 17 bases between them. Germline loops: CDR1 SGHRS, CDR2 YFSETQ. The CDR3 has 16 amino acids. CDR3: CASSLFGGASGYGYTF. The CDR3 DNA reads TGCGCCAGCAGCTTGTTTGGGGGCGCAAGCGGCTATGGCTACACCTTC. The full variable domain, its missing parts supplied by reference TRBV5-1 and TRBJ1-2, is KAGVTQTPRYLIKTRGQQVTLSCSPISGHRSVSWYQQTPGQGLQFLFEYFSETQRNKGNFPGRFSGRQFSNSRSEMNVSTLELGDSALYLCASSLFGGASGYGYTFGSGTRLTVV.

V is TRBV2 and J is TRBJ2-1; the D is unclear. With 6 bases removed from V and 10 bases from J, the gap between germline ends came to 10 bases. Germline CDR1 and CDR2: SNHLY and FYNNEI. This CDR3 comprises 11 residues. The CDR3 DNA reads as TGTGCCAGCAGGACAAGCTGGGAGCAGTTCTTC. Protein: CASRTSWEQFF.

The CDR3 is CASSKAYRVGFSRPGGLYNSPLHF. The CDR3, as DNA: TGTGCCAGCAGCAAAGCGTACAGGGTCGGGTTTTCGCGCCCGGGGGGCCTCTATAATTCACCCCTCCACTTT. The rearrangement joins TRBV21-1 to TRBJ1-6. TRBV21-1 is a pseudogene. The CDR3 spans 24 residues.

The V call is TRBV7-2, the J call TRBJ2-3; 7 positions agree with TRBD2. CDR3 length: 16 residues. Germline CDR1 SGHTA, CDR2 FQGNSA. V shed 1 base and J 3 bases; nucleotides not matched to a gene: 7. DNA of the CDR3: TGTGCCAGCAGCTTAGTTGGGGGGGTCACGACAGATACGCAGTATTTT. It is translated as CASSLVGGVTTDTQYF.

The rearrangement links TRBV15 to TRBJ1-5; D perhaps matches TRBD1 (5 bases). Trimming stripped 5 bases from V and 3 bases from J, with 17 bases between. CDR3 size: 16 residues. The germline V gene encodes CDR1 LNHNV and CDR2 YYDKDF (reference sequence). CDR3 in amino acids: CATSLGGMGFNQPQHF. Written as DNA, the CDR3 is TGTGCCACCAGCTTGGGGGGGATGGGGTTCAATCAGCCCCAGCATTTT.

The chain uses TRBV6-5 and TRBJ1-1; weak D call: TRBD1 (5 bases). This CDR3 contains 14 residues. Trimming took 3 bases from V and 1 from J, leaving 9 bases between them. Germline V gene sequence: CDR1 MNHEY, CDR2 SVGAGI. The CDR3 DNA reads as TGTGCCAGCAGTTATGGGGGAGGGAACACTGAAGCTTTCTTT. Translating gives CASSYGGGNTEAFF.

The chain uses TRBV28 and TRBJ2-5, with D perhaps TRBD2 (6 bases). Germline assignment: CDR1 MDHEN and CDR2 SYDVKM. V was shortened by 5 bases and J by 0 bases, with 13 bases between the two germline ends. The CDR3 totals 15 residues. In DNA, the CDR3 is TGTGCCAGCAGTGGGGGGTACGGGGACCAAGAGACCCAGTACTTC. Its protein is CASSGGYGDQETQYF.

This chain joins TRBV7-2 and TRBJ2-7, with 8 nucleotides matching TRBD1. The germline V gene encodes CDR1 SGHTA and CDR2 FQGNSA. The CDR3 consists of 15 residues. J lost 4 bases, V lost 1 base, and 6 bases had no gene match. The CDR3 nucleotides read TGTGCCAGCAGCTTAGGGCAGGGGGCAGTATACGAGCAGTACTTC. It codes for CASSLGQGAVYEQYF.